This TCR beta chain was obtained from a study of cytomegalovirus exposure and HLA in healthy donors. Study-wide findings and caveats: Several of the most significant clusters appeared linked to common viral pathogens, based on a later analysis. An analysis was carried out at a later point. It showed that HLA-associated TCR beta chains were more clonally expanded than equally common non-associated chains.

Germline V gives CDR1 MNHEY, CDR2 SVGAGI. The CDR3 is 14 residues long. Both 60 Vbeta primers and 13 Jbeta primers went into the PCR. Per the original data handling: Counted up in a later analysis, unique TCR beta chains came to about 80 million, with around 12 million shared. Data came from immunoSEQ multiplex PCR; TCRdb stores just in-frame clones and leaves some out. That table supplies the V and J calls and clone size; D and trimming were determined from the DNA. This table holds 150,000 to 250,000 clones. Turning to this clone: The antigen is not known.

These donors, healthy bone marrow donors, were studied. The receptor was derived from a boy aged 5-17 years in good health and CMV-seronegative. The sample taken for sequencing was PBMCs. V gene TRBV6-5 combines with J gene TRBJ2-5; D ambiguous. The J call may not be correct, given that the DNA end is closer to TRBJ2-7. CDR3 in DNA: TGTGCCAGCAGATCCTCGACACCTTCCTACGAGCAGTACTTC. Encoded protein: CASRSSTPSYEQYF.